This T cell receptor beta chain is from a study of blood T cell repertoires in COVID-19. Looking at the study overall: Spain, Italy and the United States supplied samples that represented acute and convalescent COVID-19. The cDNA or gDNA used as material had been derived from T cells, B-cell-depleted T cells, or PBMCs.

In the authors' methods: For nucleated cells, counts were estimated from reference gene primer amplification. Libraries were prepared by immunoSEQ multiplex PCR; TCRdb keeps only in-frame clonotypes and omits some of them. V and J calls and clone size come straight from that table; D and trimming were deduced from the DNA. The data contain 250,000 or so clones, 85% to 90% of them singletons. The germline V gene has CDR1 DFQATT and CDR2 SNEGSKA (reference sequence). This CDR3 is built from 17 residues. The J segment lost 0 bases and the V segment lost 3 bases, leaving 11 bases of the junction unmatched. Patients at the Seattle site were enrolled during active infection and followed longitudinally.

This TCR was recovered from an older woman with COVID-19, enrolled during active disease. Sequenced sample: peripheral blood. The V and J genes are TRBV20-1 and TRBJ2-4, with TRBD1 matching 7 bases. The DNA for the CDR3 is TGCAGTGCTAGTCCAGACAGGGCAAAACTAGCCAAAAACATTCAGTACTTC. This sequence encodes CSASPDRAKLAKNIQYF.